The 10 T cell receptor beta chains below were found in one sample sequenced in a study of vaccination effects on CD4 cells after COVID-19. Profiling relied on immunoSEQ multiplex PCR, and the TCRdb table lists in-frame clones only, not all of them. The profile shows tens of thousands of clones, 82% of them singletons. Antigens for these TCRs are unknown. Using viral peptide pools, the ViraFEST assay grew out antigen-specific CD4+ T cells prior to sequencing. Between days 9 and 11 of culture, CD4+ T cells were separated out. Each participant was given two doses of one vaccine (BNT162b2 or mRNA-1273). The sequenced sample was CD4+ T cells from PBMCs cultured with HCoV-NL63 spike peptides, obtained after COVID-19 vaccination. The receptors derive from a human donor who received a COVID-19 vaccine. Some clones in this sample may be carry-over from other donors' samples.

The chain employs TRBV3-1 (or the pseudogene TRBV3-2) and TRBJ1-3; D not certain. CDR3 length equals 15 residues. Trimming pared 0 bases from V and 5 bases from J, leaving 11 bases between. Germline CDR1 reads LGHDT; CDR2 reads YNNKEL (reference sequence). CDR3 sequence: CASSQDSLTRNTIYF. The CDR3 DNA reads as TGTGCCAGCAGCCAAGATAGCCTAACACGAAACACCATATATTTT.

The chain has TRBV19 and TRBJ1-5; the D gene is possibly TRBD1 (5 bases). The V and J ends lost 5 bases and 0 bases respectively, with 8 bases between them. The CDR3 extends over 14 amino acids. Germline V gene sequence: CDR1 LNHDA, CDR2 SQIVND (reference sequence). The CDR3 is CASSDRNSNQPQHF. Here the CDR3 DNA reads TGTGCCAGTAGTGACAGAAATAGCAATCAGCCCCAGCATTTT.

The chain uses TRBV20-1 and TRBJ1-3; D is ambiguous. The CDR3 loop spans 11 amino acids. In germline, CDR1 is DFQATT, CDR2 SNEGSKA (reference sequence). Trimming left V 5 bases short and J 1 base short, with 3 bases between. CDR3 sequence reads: CSAVSGNTIYF. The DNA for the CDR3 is TGCAGTGCTGTTTCTGGAAACACCATATATTTT.

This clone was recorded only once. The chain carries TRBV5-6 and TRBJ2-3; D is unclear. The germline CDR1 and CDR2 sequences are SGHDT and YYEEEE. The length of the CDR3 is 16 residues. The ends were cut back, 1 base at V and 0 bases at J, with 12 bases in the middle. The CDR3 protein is CASSLRQVSSTDTQYF. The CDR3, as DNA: TGTGCCAGCAGCTTGCGGCAGGTCTCTAGCACAGATACGCAGTATTTT.

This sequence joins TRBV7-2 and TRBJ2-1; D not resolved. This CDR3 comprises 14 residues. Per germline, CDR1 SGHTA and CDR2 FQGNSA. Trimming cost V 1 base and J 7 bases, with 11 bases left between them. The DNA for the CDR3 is TGTGCCAGCAGCTTAGGGGCTCATAGGAATGAGCAGTTCTTC. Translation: CASSLGAHRNEQFF.

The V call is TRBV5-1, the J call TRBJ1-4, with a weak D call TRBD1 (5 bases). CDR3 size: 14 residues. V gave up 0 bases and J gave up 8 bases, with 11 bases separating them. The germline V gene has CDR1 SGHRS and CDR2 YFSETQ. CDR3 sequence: CASSLVSGGEKLFF. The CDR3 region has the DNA TGCGCCAGCAGCTTGGTGTCTGGGGGGGAAAAACTGTTTTTT. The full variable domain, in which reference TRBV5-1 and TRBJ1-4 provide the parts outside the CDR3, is KAGVTQTPRYLIKTRGQQVTLSCSPISGHRSVSWYQQTPGQGLQFLFEYFSETQRNKGNFPGRFSGRQFSNSRSEMNVSTLELGDSALYLCASSLVSGGEKLFFGSGTQLSVL.

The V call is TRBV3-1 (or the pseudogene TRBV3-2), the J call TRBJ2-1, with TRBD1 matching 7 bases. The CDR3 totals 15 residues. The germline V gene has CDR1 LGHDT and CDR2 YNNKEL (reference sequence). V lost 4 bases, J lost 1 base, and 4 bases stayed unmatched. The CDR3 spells CASSRAGGSYNEQFF. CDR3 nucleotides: TGTGCCAGCAGCCGGGCAGGGGGATCCTACAATGAGCAGTTCTTC.

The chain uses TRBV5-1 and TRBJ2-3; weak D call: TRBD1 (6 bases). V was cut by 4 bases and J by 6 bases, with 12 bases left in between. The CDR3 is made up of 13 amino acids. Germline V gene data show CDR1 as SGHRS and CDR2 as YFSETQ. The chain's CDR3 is CASSLQGGDTQYF. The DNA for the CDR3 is TGCGCCAGCAGCCTACAGGGCGGGGATACGCAGTATTTT.

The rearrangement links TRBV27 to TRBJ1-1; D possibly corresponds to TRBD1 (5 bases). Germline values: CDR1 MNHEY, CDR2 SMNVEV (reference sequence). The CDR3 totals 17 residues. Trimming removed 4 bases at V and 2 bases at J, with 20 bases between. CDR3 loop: CASSSYQGRRGNTEAFF. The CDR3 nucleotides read TGTGCCAGCAGTTCGTATCAGGGACGTAGAGGCAACACTGAAGCTTTCTTT.

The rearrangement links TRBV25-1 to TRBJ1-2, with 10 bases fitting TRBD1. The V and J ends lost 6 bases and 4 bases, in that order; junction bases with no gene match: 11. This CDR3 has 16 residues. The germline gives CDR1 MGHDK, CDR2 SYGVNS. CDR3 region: CASSRGATGGAYGYTF. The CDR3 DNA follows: TGTGCCAGCAGCCGTGGGGCGACAGGGGGCGCCTATGGCTACACCTTC.